This TCR beta chain was profiled in a study of T cells in Graves' hyperthyroidism and ophthalmopathy (dated by TCRdb to about 2019). A note on the overall study: Peripheral blood was collected at initial diagnosis, before any treatment. TCR V-J signatures able to tell the groups apart were searched for in a discovery cohort of approximately 95 patients, of whom approximately 40 had Graves' ophthalmopathy and around 58 had stable Graves' hyperthyroidism. An independent validation cohort of 18 to 20 hyperthyroidism patients and 17 patients who later progressed to ophthalmopathy tested prospective prediction of ophthalmopathy. The approximately 100 discovery patients were randomly split 7:3 into training and test sets. The study also compared thyroid tissue and blood T-cell repertoires from more than five Graves' hyperthyroidism patients. After blood sampling, hyperthyroidism patients were treated with methimazole at a starting dose of 30 mg daily, and ophthalmopathy patients were treated with high-dose intravenous methylprednisolone. The paper describes TCR Vbeta CDR3 sequencing of 135 peripheral blood samples, made up of roughly 40 ophthalmopathy patients, approximately 76 hyperthyroidism patients and about 17 progressor patients.

General findings and caveats noted by the study authors: In validation, the model predicted progression to ophthalmopathy with over 65% sensitivity and 72% to 85% specificity, a median of 6.5 months before onset. Ophthalmopathy was separated from stable hyperthyroidism by a 13 V-J signature model, with 87.88% sensitivity and about 81% specificity obtained in cross-validation and 80%/75% obtained in testing. Most expanded thyroid clonotypes (frequency above 0.001) were also detected in blood, a finding suggesting that blood repertoires may reflect thyroid immune responses. Sample size was not statistically predetermined, and investigators were not blinded to group allocation.

The TCR beta CDR3 regions were amplified from the RNA transcripts. The first round of RT-PCR for the TCR CDR3 was performed with the HTBI primer set and the Qiagen OneStep RT-PCR kit. The libraries were constructed in a second round of multiplex PCR and then size-selected and purified. Paired-end sequencing of the libraries was performed with 100 bp reads on an Illumina HiSeq2000. From the authors' description of their analysis: Raw data were processed with SOAPnuke, discarding reads with adapters, uncalled bases, mean Phred below 15, or no exact constant-primer or identifier match. COPE v1.2.5 was used to merge high-quality paired reads, and clonotypes were defined as unique nucleotide sequences. MiTCR v1.1 was used to align clonotypes to the IMGT TRBV, TRBD and TRBJ reference segments. The analysis was restricted to V-J combinations with a frequency above 0.0001, which together covered roughly 99% of the repertoires. A TCS score was defined as the ratio of F50 (clonal expansion) to E x V (chaos), with BLOSUM62-based TCRdist applied between CDR3 peptides within each V-J. Welch's t-statistics and random forest reduced around 510 V-J features to around 14, which were used in a naive Bayes classifier (R e1071). TCRdb's own reprocessing of the public reads used fastp at Q25 and MiXCR and kept productive beta chains. For every CDR3 protein sequence, its rows merge into one entry that carries the most common genes and DNA. The V and J calls here are based on TCRdb, not the publication. This sample has around 300,000 distinct CDR3 sequences in its table, and about 14% of those were observed once. Together, the top ten hold roughly 24% of the sample.

Stable Graves' hyperthyroidism was defined as the absence of progression to ophthalmopathy over 18 months of follow-up. Hyperthyroidism patients were newly diagnosed, with disease duration under 2 months, and aged 18 to 65 years. Any patient with an uncontrolled infection, another autoimmune disease, pregnancy or lactation was excluded. Diagnoses relied on clinical symptoms, serum thyroxine and TRAb, thyroid ultrasound and orbital computed tomography. PBMCs were separated from under 12 ml of fresh peripheral blood using Ficoll-Paque density gradient centrifugation. Trizol reagent was used to extract total RNA, and RNA quality was then checked on an Agilent 2100 Bioanalyzer. This clonotype appeared many times. What antigen it recognizes has not been identified. No base qualities exist here, and no much larger clone lies one base off it. Trimming costs V 6 bases and J 7 bases, and their ends lie 22 bases apart. The CDR3 runs 15 amino acids, cysteine and phenylalanine included. Only CDR3 DNA remains: 45 bases, in frame from the first base. The germline V gene gives CDR1 as MGHDK and CDR2 as SYGVNS.

The specimen was blood. The rearrangement joined TRBV25-1 to TRBJ2-7; the D segment may tentatively be TRBD1 or TRBD2, each giving 5 matched bases. This TCR was sampled from a woman in her 30s with Graves' hyperthyroidism. The sequenced DNA: TGTGCCAGCAGCCCCCCGGGGCCCAAGGCTGAAGAGCAGTACTTC. Its amino acids are CASSPPGPKAEEQYF.